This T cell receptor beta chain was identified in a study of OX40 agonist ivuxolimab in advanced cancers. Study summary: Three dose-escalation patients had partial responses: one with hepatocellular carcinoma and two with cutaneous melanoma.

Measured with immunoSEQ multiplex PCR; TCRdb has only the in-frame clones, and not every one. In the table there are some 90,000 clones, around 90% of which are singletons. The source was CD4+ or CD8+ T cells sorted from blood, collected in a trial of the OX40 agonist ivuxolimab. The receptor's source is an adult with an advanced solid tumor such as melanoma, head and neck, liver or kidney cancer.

Written as DNA, the CDR3 is TGTGCCAGCAGCATAGGGGCGGCCTCGTATAGCAATCAGCCCCAGCATTTT. Residues: CASSIGAASYSNQPQHF. V and J are TRBV28 and TRBJ1-5; D possibly corresponds to TRBD1 (5 bases). The CDR3 is 17 amino acids. V lost 6 bases to trimming and J lost 0 bases, with 18 bases between them. Germline V gene sequence: CDR1 MDHEN, CDR2 SYDVKM. Filled out from reference TRBV28 and TRBJ1-5, the complete variable domain reads DVKVTQSSRYLVKRTGEKVFLECVQDMDHENMFWYRQDPGLGLRLIYFSYDVKMKEKGDIPEGYSVSREKKERFSLILESASTNQTSMYLCASSIGAASYSNQPQHFGDGTRLSIL.